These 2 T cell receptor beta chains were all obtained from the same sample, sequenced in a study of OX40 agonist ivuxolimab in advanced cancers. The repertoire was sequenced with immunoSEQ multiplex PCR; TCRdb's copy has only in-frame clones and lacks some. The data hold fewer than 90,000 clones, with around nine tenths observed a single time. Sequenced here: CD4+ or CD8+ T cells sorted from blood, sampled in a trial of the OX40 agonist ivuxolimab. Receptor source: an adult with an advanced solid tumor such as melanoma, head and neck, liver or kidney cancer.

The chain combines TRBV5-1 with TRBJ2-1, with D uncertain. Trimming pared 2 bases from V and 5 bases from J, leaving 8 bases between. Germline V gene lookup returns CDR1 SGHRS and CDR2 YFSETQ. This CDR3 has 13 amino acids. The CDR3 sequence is CASSFGKDNEQFF. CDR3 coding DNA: TGCGCCAGCAGCTTCGGTAAAGACAATGAGCAGTTCTTC.

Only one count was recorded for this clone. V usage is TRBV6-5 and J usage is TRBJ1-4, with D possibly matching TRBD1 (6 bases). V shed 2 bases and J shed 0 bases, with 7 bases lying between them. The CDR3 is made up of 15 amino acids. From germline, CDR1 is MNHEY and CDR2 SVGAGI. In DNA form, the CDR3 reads TGTGCCAGCAGTTACCAGGGGTCAACTAATGAAAAACTGTTTTTT. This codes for CASSYQGSTNEKLFF.